This TCR beta chain originates from a study of cytomegalovirus exposure and HLA in healthy donors. The PCR had 60 Vbeta and 13 Jbeta primers. TCRdb's copy holds only in-frame clones and misses some; the assay was immunoSEQ multiplex PCR. The data show around 190,000 clones, about 77% seen once. V was clipped by 0 bases and J by 9 bases, with 15 bases between them. The CDR3 spans 15 residues. CDR1 is SGHTA and CDR2 is FQGNSA in the germline V gene. A remark on this clone: Its antigen is currently unknown.

Study results and caveats: Later analysis showed TCR association rates varying by HLA locus, highest for DRB1 and lowest for HLA-C.

The sequence derives from a man younger than 40 in good health and CMV-seropositive. Sequencing was done on a sample of PBMCs. This chain connects TRBV7-2 to TRBJ2-1; possible D gene TRBD2, 6 bases. CDR3 region: CASSLAGGGMGEQFF. CDR3 in DNA: TGTGCCAGCAGCTTAGCAGGTGGGGGGATGGGTGAGCAGTTCTTC.